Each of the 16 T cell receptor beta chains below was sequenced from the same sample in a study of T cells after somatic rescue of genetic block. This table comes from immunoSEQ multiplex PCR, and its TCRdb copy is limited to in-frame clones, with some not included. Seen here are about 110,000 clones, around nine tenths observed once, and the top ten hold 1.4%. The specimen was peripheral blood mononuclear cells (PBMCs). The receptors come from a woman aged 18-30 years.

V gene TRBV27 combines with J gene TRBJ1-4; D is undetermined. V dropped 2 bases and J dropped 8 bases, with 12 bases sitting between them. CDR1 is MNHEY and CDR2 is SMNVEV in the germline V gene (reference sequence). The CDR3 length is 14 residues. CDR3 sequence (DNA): TGTGCCAGCAGTTTAAGCGGGGTAGGGGAAAAACTGTTTTTT. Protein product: CASSLSGVGEKLFF.

For the CDR3, the DNA is TGTGCCAGCAGTTTATCGATGGGACAGGGCCATCACGGCTACACCTTC. The encoded protein is CASSLSMGQGHHGYTF. This chain connects TRBV27 to TRBJ1-2; 9 bases fit TRBD1. Trimming took 0 bases from V and 8 from J; bases not matched to a gene: 10. This CDR3 comprises 16 residues. Per the germline V gene, CDR1 is MNHEY and CDR2 is SMNVEV (reference sequence).

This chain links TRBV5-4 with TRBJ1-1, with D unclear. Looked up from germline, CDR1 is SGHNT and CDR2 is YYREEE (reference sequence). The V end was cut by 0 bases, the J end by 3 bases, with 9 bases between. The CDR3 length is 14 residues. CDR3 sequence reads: CASSLGSGDTEAFF. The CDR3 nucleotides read TGTGCCAGCAGCTTGGGATCTGGGGACACTGAAGCTTTCTTT.

The CDR3 sequence is CASSPNPRTGYEQYF. As DNA, the CDR3 is TGTGCCAGCAGCCCGAATCCCCGGACGGGGTACGAGCAGTACTTC. This sequence joins TRBV5-5 and TRBJ2-7, with TRBD2 as a possible D gene (5 bases). The V gene's germline CDR1 is SGHKS and CDR2 YYEKEE (reference sequence). This CDR3 region has 15 residues. Trimming removed 4 bases at V and 4 bases at J, with 18 bases between.

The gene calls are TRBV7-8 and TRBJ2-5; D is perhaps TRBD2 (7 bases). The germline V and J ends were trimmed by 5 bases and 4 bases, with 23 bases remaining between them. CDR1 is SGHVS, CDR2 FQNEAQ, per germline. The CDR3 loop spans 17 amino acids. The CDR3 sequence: CASSKNPGPGGAETQYF. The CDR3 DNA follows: TGTGCCAGCAGCAAGAACCCGGGACCTGGGGGGGCAGAGACCCAGTACTTC.

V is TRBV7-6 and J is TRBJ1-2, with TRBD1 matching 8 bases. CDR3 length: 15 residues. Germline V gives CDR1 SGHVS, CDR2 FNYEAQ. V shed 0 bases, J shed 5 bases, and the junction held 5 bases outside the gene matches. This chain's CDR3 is CASSLAADRGYGYTF. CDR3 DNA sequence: TGTGCCAGCAGCTTAGCTGCCGACAGGGGATATGGCTACACCTTC.

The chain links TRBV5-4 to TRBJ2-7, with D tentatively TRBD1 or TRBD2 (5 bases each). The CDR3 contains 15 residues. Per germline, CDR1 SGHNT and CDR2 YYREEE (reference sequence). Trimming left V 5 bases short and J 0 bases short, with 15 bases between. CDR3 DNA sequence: TGTGCCAGCAGTTCCGGGACGGCAAGCTCCTACGAGCAGTACTTC. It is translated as CASSSGTASSYEQYF.

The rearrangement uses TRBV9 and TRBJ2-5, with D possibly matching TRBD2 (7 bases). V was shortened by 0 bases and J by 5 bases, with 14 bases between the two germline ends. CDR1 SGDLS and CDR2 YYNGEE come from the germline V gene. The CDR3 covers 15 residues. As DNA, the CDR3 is TGTGCCAGCAGCGTAGATGGGGGGGCCGTCGAGACCCAGTACTTC. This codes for CASSVDGGAVETQYF.

CDR3 in DNA: TGCGCCAGCAGTCTGGGGGCCGGCGGAACAGATACGCAGTATTTT. It specifies CASSLGAGGTDTQYF. V usage is TRBV5-1 and J usage is TRBJ2-3, with a tentative D call TRBD1 (6 bases). Germline V gene lookup returns CDR1 SGHRS and CDR2 YFSETQ. V lost 5 bases, J lost 3 bases, and 16 bases lay in between. The CDR3 runs 15 residues. The whole variable domain, filled in from reference TRBV5-1 and TRBJ2-3, reads KAGVTQTPRYLIKTRGQQVTLSCSPISGHRSVSWYQQTPGQGLQFLFEYFSETQRNKGNFPGRFSGRQFSNSRSEMNVSTLELGDSALYLCASSLGAGGTDTQYFGPGTRLTVL.

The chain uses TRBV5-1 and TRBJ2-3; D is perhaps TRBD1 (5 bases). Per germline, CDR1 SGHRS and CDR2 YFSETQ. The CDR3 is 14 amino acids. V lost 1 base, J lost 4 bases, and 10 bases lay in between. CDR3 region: CASSLTQGADTQYF. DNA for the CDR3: TGCGCCAGCAGCTTGACCCAGGGTGCAGATACGCAGTATTTT.

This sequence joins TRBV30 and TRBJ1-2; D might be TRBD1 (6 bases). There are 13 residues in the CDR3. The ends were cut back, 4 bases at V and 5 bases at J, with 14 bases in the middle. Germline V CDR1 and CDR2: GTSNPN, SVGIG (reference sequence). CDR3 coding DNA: TGTGCCTGGACCCCACAGGGATGGTATGGCTACACCTTC. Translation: CAWTPQGWYGYTF.

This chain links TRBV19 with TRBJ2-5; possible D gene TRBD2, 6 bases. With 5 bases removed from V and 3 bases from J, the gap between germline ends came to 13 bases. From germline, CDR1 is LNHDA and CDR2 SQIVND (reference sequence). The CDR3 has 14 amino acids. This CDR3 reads CASSVGLNEETQYF. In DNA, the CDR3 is TGTGCCAGTAGTGTGGGACTGAATGAAGAGACCCAGTACTTC.

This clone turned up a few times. The CDR3 nucleotides read TGTGCCACCAGCAGAGATCGGAACACTGAAGCTTTCTTT. It yields the protein CATSRDRNTEAFF. The chain has TRBV15 and TRBJ1-1, with D unclear. The germline V gene has CDR1 LNHNV and CDR2 YYDKDF (reference sequence). Trimming pared 0 bases from V and 1 base from J, leaving 3 bases between. This CDR3 has 13 amino acids.

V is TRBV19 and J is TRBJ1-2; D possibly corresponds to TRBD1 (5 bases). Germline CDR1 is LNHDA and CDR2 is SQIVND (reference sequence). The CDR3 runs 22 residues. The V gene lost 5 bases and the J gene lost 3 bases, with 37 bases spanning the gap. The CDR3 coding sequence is TGTGCCAGTAGTCCGCTAAACCCCTCGAGAAGGGCCCGACAAGGGGCTGACTATGGCTACACCTTC. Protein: CASSPLNPSRRARQGADYGYTF.

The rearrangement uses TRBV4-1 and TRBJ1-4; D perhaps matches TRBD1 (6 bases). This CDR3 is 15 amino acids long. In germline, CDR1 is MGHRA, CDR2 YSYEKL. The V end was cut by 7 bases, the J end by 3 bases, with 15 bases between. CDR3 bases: TGCGCCAGCAACCCAATCGGGGGGCCTAATGAAAAACTGTTTTTT. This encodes CASNPIGGPNEKLFF.

The chain's CDR3 is CAWSVLRNTEAFF. CDR3 bases: TGTGCCTGGAGTGTACTGAGGAACACTGAAGCTTTCTTT. The gene calls are TRBV30 and TRBJ1-1; D not certain. Germline assignment: CDR1 GTSNPN and CDR2 SVGIG (reference sequence). This CDR3 has 13 residues. Trimming took 0 bases from V and 1 from J, leaving 6 bases between them.